Reported below is one T cell receptor (beta chain). Its antigen is unidentified. The data were obtained in a study of shared clonotypes between healthy human individuals. TCRdb's copy holds only in-frame clones and misses some; the assay was immunoSEQ multiplex PCR. The sample yields 730,000 or so clones, roughly 78% seen once. Trimming took 4 bases from V and 5 from J; bases not matched to a gene: 9. CDR1 and CDR2 from the germline V gene are MDHEN and SYDVKM. There are 16 residues in the CDR3. Study results and caveats: Non-shared clonotypes had lower generation probabilities than clonotypes shared by all four sorted-subset donors.

The chain is built from TRBV28 and TRBJ1-5; 9 nucleotides line up with TRBD1. Material for sequencing was memory CD4+ T cells sorted from blood. Subset described: CD45RA-negative fraction. The source of this sequence is a woman aged 30 to 39 in good health. CDR3 in DNA: TGTGCCAGCAGTTCGCCTTGGACAGGGGAGTATCAGCCCCAGCATTTT. Protein product: CASSSPWTGEYQPQHF.